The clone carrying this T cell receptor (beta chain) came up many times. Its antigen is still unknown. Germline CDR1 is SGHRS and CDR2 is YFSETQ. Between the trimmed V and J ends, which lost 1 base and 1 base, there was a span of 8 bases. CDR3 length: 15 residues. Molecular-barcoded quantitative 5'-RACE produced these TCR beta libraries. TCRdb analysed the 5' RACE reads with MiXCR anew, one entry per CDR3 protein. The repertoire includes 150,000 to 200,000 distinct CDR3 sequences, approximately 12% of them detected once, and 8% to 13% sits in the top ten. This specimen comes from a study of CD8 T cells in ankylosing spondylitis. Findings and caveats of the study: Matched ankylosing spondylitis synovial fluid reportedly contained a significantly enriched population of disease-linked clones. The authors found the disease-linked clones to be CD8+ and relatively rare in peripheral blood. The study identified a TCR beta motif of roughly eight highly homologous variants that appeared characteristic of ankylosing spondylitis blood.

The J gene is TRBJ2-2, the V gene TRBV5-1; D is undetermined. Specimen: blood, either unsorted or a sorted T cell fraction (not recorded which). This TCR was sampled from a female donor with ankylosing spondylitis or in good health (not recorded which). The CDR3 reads CASSLRPGNTGELFF. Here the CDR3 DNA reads TGCGCCAGCAGCTTGCGCCCAGGGAACACCGGGGAGCTGTTTTTT.